The rows below give T cell receptor beta chains drawn from one sample of a study of blood T cell repertoires in COVID-19. Assay used: immunoSEQ multiplex PCR; TCRdb lists only in-frame clones, some missing. The data contain about 150,000 clones, approximately 87% of them singletons. Sequenced input: PBMCs or T cells enriched from blood (not recorded which). The receptor source for this set is a woman in her 30s with acute COVID-19. Both conserved end residues are part of each CDR3. Each record gives: V gene, clone size, D gene, J gene, CDR3 protein, CDR3 DNA. D genes are given only for firm matches. Not all rows give a size; the values are once, few, many and, for expanded clones, a class.

TRBV30	-	TRBD2	TRBJ2-3	CAWSRGTSERDTQYF	TGTGCCTGGAGTCGTGGGACTAGCGAGAGGGATACGCAGTATTTT
TRBV7-2	-	-	TRBJ2-3	CASSLASSVVVADTQYF	TGTGCCAGCAGCTTAGCATCTAGCGTGGTCGTCGCAGATACGCAGTATTTT
TRBV19	once	-	TRBJ2-6	CATSTGNSGANVLTF	TGTGCCACCTCGACCGGGAACTCTGGGGCCAACGTCCTGACTTTC
TRBV7-2	-	-	TRBJ2-6	CASSWLGSGANVLTF	TGTGCCAGCAGTTGGCTAGGTTCTGGGGCCAACGTCCTGACTTTC
TRBV18	-	-	TRBJ2-7	CASSPGRVHEQYF	TGTGCCAGCTCACCGGGCAGGGTACACGAGCAGTACTTC
TRBV19	-	TRBD2	TRBJ2-3	CASSIDPPSGTHTDTQYF	TGTGCCAGTAGTATCGACCCCCCGAGCGGGACCCACACAGATACGCAGTATTTT
TRBV28	-	TRBD1	TRBJ2-7	CASRRQGQNEQYF	TGTGCCAGCAGGAGACAGGGGCAGAACGAGCAGTACTTC
TRBV12-3/TRBV12-4	-	-	TRBJ1-1	CASSQVTGTEAFF	TGTGCCAGCAGCCAGGTGACCGGTACTGAAGCTTTCTTT
TRBV6-2/TRBV6-3	-	-	TRBJ1-1	CASSAQGRAEAFF	TGTGCCAGCAGTGCACAGGGTCGTGCGGAAGCTTTCTTT
TRBV7-9	few	TRBD1	TRBJ2-7	CASSPSTGGKSSYEQYF	TGTGCCAGCAGCCCATCGACAGGGGGTAAAAGCTCCTACGAGCAGTACTTC
TRBV4-3	-	TRBD1	TRBJ2-7	CASSQDARQGSYEQYF	TGCGCCAGCAGCCAAGATGCAAGACAGGGCTCCTACGAGCAGTACTTC
TRBV3-1/TRBV3-2	-	TRBD2	TRBJ2-7	CASSQTSGGLYEQYF	TGTGCCAGCAGCCAAACGAGCGGGGGGCTGTACGAGCAGTACTTC
TRBV28	-	-	TRBJ2-7	CASSSTGYEQYF	TGTGCCAGCAGTTCCACTGGCTACGAGCAGTACTTC
TRBV3-1/TRBV3-2	few	-	TRBJ2-1	CASSQDLNEQFF	TGTGCCAGCAGCCAAGACCTCAATGAGCAGTTCTTC
TRBV5-1	-	-	TRBJ1-4	CASSRYRAAANEKLFF	TGCGCCAGCAGCAGATACAGGGCGGCGGCTAATGAAAAACTGTTTTTT
TRBV7-3	-	TRBD2	TRBJ2-3	CASSLGTSGGITDTQYF	TGTGCCAGCAGCTTAGGGACTAGCGGAGGGATCACAGATACGCAGTATTTT
TRBV7-3	medium-sized	TRBD1	TRBJ2-3	CASSLGQGSDTQYF	TGTGCCAGCAGCCTGGGACAGGGCTCAGATACGCAGTATTTT
TRBV6-5	-	TRBD1	TRBJ1-4	CASNVDRGNEKLFF	TGTGCCAGCAATGTTGACAGGGGAAATGAAAAACTGTTTTTT
TRBV27	once	TRBD1	TRBJ1-1	CASSPRPGQGVEAFF	TGTGCCAGCAGCCCAAGACCGGGACAGGGGGTAGAAGCTTTCTTT
TRBV9	-	-	TRBJ2-6	CASSSQGAGANVLTF	TGTGCCAGCAGCTCGCAGGGTGCCGGGGCCAACGTCCTGACTTTC
TRBV19	-	TRBD2	TRBJ2-5	CASAGGLAVKETQYF	TGTGCCAGTGCGGGAGGACTAGCGGTGAAAGAGACCCAGTACTTC
TRBV28	once	-	TRBJ2-3	CASSDLTDTQYF	TGTGCCAGCTCGGACTTAACAGATACGCAGTATTTT
TRBV28	-	TRBD1	TRBJ2-3	CASSPTGVHTDTQYF	TGTGCCAGCAGTCCTACAGGGGTCCACACAGATACGCAGTATTTT
TRBV11-1	-	-	TRBJ2-1	CASSLAGNEQFF	TGTGCCAGCAGCTTAGCCGGTAATGAGCAGTTCTTC
TRBV5-1	-	TRBD1	TRBJ1-2	CASSLAIITGEHVGYTF	TGCGCCAGCAGCTTGGCCATTATCACAGGGGAGCACGTTGGCTACACCTTC
TRBV28	-	-	TRBJ2-3	CASSLTGGVSTDTQYF	TGTGCCAGCAGTTTAACTGGCGGGGTAAGCACAGATACGCAGTATTTT
TRBV18	-	-	TRBJ2-7	CASSPSGTLYYEQYF	TGTGCCAGCTCACCTTCTGGGACACTGTACTACGAGCAGTACTTC
TRBV19	-	-	TRBJ1-2	CASSIQAYGYTF	TGTGCCAGTAGTATCCAGGCATATGGCTACACCTTC
TRBV18	once	TRBD1	TRBJ2-7	CASSPFRDRNEQYF	TGTGCCAGCTCACCGTTTCGGGACAGGAACGAGCAGTACTTC
TRBV19	-	TRBD1	TRBJ2-1	CASSGDRGQNHNEQFF	TGTGCCAGTAGTGGGGACAGGGGGCAAAACCACAATGAGCAGTTCTTC
TRBV30	-	TRBD1	TRBJ2-6	CASQQGQGISGANVLTF	TGTGCCTCACAGCAGGGACAGGGGATCTCCGGGGCCAACGTCCTGACTTTC
TRBV4-3	-	TRBD2	TRBJ2-5	CASSQGLADLGETQYF	TGCGCCAGCAGCCAGGGACTAGCGGACCTCGGGGAGACCCAGTACTTC
TRBV2	-	TRBD1	TRBJ2-3	CASQQGADTQYF	TGTGCCAGCCAACAGGGGGCAGATACGCAGTATTTT
TRBV30	-	-	TRBJ1-5	CAWSAGGNQPQHF	TGTGCCTGGAGCGCAGGGGGCAATCAGCCCCAGCATTTT
TRBV3-1/TRBV3-2	-	TRBD2	TRBJ2-1	CASSPSGEYNEQFF	TGTGCCAGCAGCCCGAGCGGGGAGTACAATGAGCAGTTCTTC
TRBV7-9	-	-	TRBJ2-7	CASSLGFSYEQYF	TGTGCCAGCAGCTTAGGTTTTAGCTACGAGCAGTACTTC
TRBV6-6	-	-	TRBJ2-7	CASSWTLGDEQYF	TGTGCCAGCAGTTGGACTCTCGGGGACGAGCAGTACTTC
TRBV30	-	-	TRBJ2-7	CAWSVQAAGRLYEQYF	TGTGCCTGGAGTGTACAAGCAGCAGGGCGACTCTACGAGCAGTACTTC
TRBV19	-	-	TRBJ1-5	CASSISGGVGQPQHF	TGTGCCAGTAGTATTTCGGGGGGTGTTGGACAGCCCCAGCATTTT
TRBV11-2	-	-	TRBJ1-6	CASSLVRSSYNSPLHF	TGTGCCAGCAGCTTAGTCCGGAGCTCCTATAATTCACCCCTCCACTTT
TRBV6-5	-	TRBD1	TRBJ1-2	CASRVKQGAQGYTF	TGTGCCAGCCGGGTAAAACAGGGGGCTCAGGGCTACACCTTC
TRBV18	-	TRBD1	TRBJ2-7	CASSLLAGQGGYEQYF	TGTGCCAGCTCACTCCTGGCAGGACAGGGGGGCTACGAGCAGTACTTC
TRBV18	-	TRBD1	TRBJ1-4	CASSPQGQGREKLFF	TGTGCCAGCTCACCACAAGGACAGGGGCGGGAAAAACTGTTTTTT
TRBV3-1/TRBV3-2	-	-	TRBJ2-7	CASSQGTFSYEQYF	TGTGCCAGCAGCCAAGGGACATTCTCCTACGAGCAGTACTTC
TRBV5-1	-	-	TRBJ2-7	CASSLGPGASYEQYF	TGCGCCAGCAGCTTGGGACCGGGAGCCTCCTACGAGCAGTACTTC
TRBV28	-	TRBD1	TRBJ1-2	CASSPQGMGANYGYTF	TGTGCCAGCAGTCCACAGGGGATGGGAGCTAACTATGGCTACACCTTC
TRBV6-5	-	TRBD2	TRBJ2-7	CATRAGTNYEQYF	TGTGCCACCCGAGCCGGGACTAACTACGAGCAGTACTTC
TRBV27	once	TRBD1	TRBJ2-7	CASSPSTGPYEQYF	TGTGCCAGCAGTCCCTCGACAGGGCCCTACGAGCAGTACTTC
TRBV7-2	-	-	TRBJ1-1	CASSFAENTEAFF	TGTGCCAGCAGCTTCGCAGAGAACACTGAAGCTTTCTTT
TRBV28	-	-	TRBJ1-1	CASSSAVNTEAFF	TGTGCCAGCAGCTCCGCAGTAAACACTGAAGCTTTCTTT
TRBV7-2	-	-	TRBJ1-2	CASSLDLGSYGYTF	TGTGCCAGCAGCTTAGATCTCGGGAGCTATGGCTACACCTTC
TRBV28	-	-	TRBJ1-1	CASSFMRGWEIEAFF	TGTGCCAGCAGTTTCATGAGGGGGTGGGAGATTGAAGCTTTCTTT
TRBV19	-	TRBD2	TRBJ2-1	CASKLAGDFFGEQFF	TGTGCCAGTAAGTTGGCGGGAGACTTCTTCGGTGAGCAGTTCTTC
TRBV30	-	TRBD1	TRBJ1-5	CAWSPGQGTQPQHF	TGTGCCTGGAGTCCGGGACAGGGGACTCAGCCCCAGCATTTT
TRBV3-1/TRBV3-2	-	-	TRBJ2-3	CASSQNPALGRDTQYF	TGTGCCAGCAGCCAAAACCCAGCGCTGGGTAGGGATACGCAGTATTTT
TRBV30	-	-	TRBJ1-1	CAWNPERGTEAFF	TGTGCCTGGAACCCGGAAAGGGGCACTGAAGCTTTCTTT
TRBV30	-	TRBD1	TRBJ1-4	CAWREYTTGTGGSKLFF	TGTGCCTGGAGAGAGTACACGACCGGGACAGGGGGTAGCAAACTGTTTTTT
TRBV20-1	-	TRBD2	TRBJ2-1	CSASFSSGSDEQFF	TGCAGTGCTAGTTTTTCTAGCGGGAGCGATGAGCAGTTCTTC
TRBV5-4	-	-	TRBJ2-7	CASSAGWGSSYEQYF	TGTGCCAGCAGCGCAGGGTGGGGTAGCTCCTACGAGCAGTACTTC